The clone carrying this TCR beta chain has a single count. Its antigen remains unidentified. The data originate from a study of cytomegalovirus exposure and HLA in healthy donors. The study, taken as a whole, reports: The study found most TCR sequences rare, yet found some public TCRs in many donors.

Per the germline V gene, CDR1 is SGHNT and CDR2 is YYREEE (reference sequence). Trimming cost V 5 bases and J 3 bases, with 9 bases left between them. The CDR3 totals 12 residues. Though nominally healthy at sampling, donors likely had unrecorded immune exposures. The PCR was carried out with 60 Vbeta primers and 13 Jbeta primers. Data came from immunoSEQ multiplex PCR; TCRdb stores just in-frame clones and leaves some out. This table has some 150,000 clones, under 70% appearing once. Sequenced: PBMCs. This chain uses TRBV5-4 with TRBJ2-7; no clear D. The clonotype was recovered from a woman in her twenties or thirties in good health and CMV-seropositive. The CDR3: CASSYDSYEQYF. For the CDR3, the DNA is TGTGCCAGCAGTTACGATAGCTACGAGCAGTACTTC. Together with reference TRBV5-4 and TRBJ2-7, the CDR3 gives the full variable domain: ETGVTQSPTHLIKTRGQQVTLRCSSQSGHNTVSWYQQALGQGPQFIFQYYREEENGRGNFPPRFSGLQFPNYSSELNVNALELDDSALYLCASSYDSYEQYFGPGTRLTVT.